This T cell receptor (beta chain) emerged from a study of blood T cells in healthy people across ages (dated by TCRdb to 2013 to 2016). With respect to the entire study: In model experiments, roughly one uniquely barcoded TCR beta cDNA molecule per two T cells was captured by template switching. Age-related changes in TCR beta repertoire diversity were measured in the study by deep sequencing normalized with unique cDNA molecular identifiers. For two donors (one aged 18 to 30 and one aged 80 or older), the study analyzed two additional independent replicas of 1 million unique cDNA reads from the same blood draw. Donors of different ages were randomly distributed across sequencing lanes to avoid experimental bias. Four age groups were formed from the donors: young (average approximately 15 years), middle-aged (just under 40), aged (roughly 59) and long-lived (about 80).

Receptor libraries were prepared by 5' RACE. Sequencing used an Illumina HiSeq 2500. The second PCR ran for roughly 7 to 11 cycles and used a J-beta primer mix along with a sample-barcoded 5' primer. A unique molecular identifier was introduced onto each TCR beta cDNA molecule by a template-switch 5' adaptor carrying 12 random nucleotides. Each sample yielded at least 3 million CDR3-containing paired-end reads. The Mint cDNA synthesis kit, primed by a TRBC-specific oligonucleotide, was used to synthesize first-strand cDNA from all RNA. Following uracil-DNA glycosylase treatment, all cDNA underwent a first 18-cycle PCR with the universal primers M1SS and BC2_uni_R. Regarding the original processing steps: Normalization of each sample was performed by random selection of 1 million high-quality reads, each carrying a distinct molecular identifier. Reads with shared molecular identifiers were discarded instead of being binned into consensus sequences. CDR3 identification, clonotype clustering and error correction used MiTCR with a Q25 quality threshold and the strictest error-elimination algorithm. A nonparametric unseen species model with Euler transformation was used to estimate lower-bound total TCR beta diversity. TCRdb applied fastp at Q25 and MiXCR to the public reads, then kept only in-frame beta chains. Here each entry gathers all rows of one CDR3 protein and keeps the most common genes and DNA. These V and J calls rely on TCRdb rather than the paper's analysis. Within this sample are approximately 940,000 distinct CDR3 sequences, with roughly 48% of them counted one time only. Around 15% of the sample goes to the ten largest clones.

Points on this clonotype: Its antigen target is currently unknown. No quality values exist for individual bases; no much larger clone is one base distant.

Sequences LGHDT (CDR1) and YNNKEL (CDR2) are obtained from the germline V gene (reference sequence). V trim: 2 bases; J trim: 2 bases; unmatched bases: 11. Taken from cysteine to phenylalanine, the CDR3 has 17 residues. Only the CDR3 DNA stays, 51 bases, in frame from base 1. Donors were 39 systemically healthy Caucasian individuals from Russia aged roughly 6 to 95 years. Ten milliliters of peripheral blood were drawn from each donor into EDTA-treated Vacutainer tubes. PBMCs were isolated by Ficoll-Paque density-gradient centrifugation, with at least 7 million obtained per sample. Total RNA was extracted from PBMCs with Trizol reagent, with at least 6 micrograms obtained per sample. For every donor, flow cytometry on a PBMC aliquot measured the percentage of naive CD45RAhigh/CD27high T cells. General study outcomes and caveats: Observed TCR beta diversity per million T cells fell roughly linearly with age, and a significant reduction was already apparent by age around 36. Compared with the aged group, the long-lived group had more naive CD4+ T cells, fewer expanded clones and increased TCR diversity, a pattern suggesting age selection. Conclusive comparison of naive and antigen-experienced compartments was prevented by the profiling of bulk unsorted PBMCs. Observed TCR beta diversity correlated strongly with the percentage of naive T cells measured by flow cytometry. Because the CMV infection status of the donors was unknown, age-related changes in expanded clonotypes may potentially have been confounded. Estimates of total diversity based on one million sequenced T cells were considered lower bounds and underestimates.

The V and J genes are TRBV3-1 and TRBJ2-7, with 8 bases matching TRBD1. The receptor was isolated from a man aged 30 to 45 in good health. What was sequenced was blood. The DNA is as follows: TGTGCCAGCAGCCAAAGTCCAGGGGGCCATAAACCCTACGAGCAGTACTTC. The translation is CASSQSPGGHKPYEQYF.